The 29 T cell receptor beta chains reported below all come from one sample, sequenced in a study of T cells in Graves' hyperthyroidism and ophthalmopathy. It was RNA transcripts that yielded the amplified TCR beta CDR3 regions. A set of HTBI primers served as the primers for a first-round RT-PCR of the TCR CDR3. Each CDR3 protein is one row after TCRdb ran MiXCR on the multiplex PCR reads. The table includes a few hundred thousand distinct CDR3 sequences, 22% detected once. Material: blood. The source of these receptors is a woman aged 70-85 years with Graves' ophthalmopathy.

The chain uses TRBV6-2 or TRBV6-3 and TRBJ2-3; 9 bases map to TRBD1. The CDR3 runs 16 residues. Germline CDR1 and CDR2: MNHEY and SVGEGT. V lost 6 bases to trimming and J lost 0 bases; unmatched junction nucleotides: 7. For the CDR3, the DNA is TGTGCCAGCAGGCGATGGACAGGGGTAAGCACAGATACGCAGTATTTT. As protein: CASRRWTGVSTDTQYF.

J is TRBJ2-5 and V is TRBV5-1, with TRBD1 matching over 8 bases. V shed 4 bases, J shed 5 bases, and the junction held 10 bases outside the gene matches. The CDR3 extends over 15 amino acids. CDR1 and CDR2 from the germline V gene are SGHRS and YFSETQ. Here the CDR3 DNA reads TGCGCCAGCAGCACAGGACAGGGTCAGGGGGAGACCCAGTACTTC. The encoded protein is CASSTGQGQGETQYF.

Worth noting for this clonotype: A read error may explain this, as a much larger clone is one base away. V is TRBV24-1 and J is TRBJ1-2, with a weak D call TRBD1 (6 bases). This CDR3 has 13 amino acids. Germline CDR1 is KGHDR and CDR2 is SFDVKD. V shed 3 bases and J shed 4 bases, with 8 bases lying between them. CDR3 residues: CATSDGTPYGYTF. Here the CDR3 DNA reads TGTGCCACCAGTGATGGGACACCCTATGGCTACACCTTC.

This clonotype has a count of ten or more. The rearrangement links TRBV20-1 to TRBJ1-1, with TRBD1 as a possible D gene (6 bases). The CDR3 runs to 13 residues. Per germline, CDR1 DFQATT and CDR2 SNEGSKA (reference sequence). Trimming stripped 6 bases from V and 4 bases from J, with 15 bases between. The CDR3 is CSARGAAATEAFF. CDR3 DNA sequence: TGCAGTGCGAGGGGGGCCGCTGCCACTGAAGCTTTCTTT.

The table lists this clonotype with many counts. V usage is TRBV7-2 and J usage is TRBJ1-5; D is uncertain. The length of the CDR3 is 15 residues. The V and J ends lost 3 bases and 0 bases respectively, with 9 bases between them. The germline gives CDR1 SGHTA, CDR2 FQGNSA. CDR3: CASSFEVFSNQPQHF. DNA of the CDR3: TGTGCCAGCAGCTTTGAGGTATTTAGCAATCAGCCCCAGCATTTT.

V gene TRBV5-1 combines with J gene TRBJ1-1; D is undetermined. The CDR3 length is 13 residues. CDR1 SGHRS and CDR2 YFSETQ come from the germline V gene. The germline V and J ends were trimmed by 7 bases and 0 bases, with 10 bases remaining between them. CDR3 nucleotides: TGCGCCAGCTGTCGGGTCTTGAACACTGAAGCTTTCTTT. Amino acids: CASCRVLNTEAFF.

The V and J genes are TRBV3-1 and TRBJ2-1, with 11 bases fitting TRBD2. CDR3 length: 16 residues. V dropped 3 bases and J dropped 4; count of bases not matched to a gene: 5. The germline gives CDR1 LGHDT, CDR2 YNNKEL (reference sequence). The CDR3 protein is CASSQIAGGAYNEQFF. CDR3 DNA: TGTGCCAGCAGCCAGATAGCGGGAGGGGCTTACAATGAGCAGTTCTTC.

This clonotype has ten or more counts. This chain connects TRBV20-1 to TRBJ2-3; D not certain. Germline CDR1 is DFQATT and CDR2 is SNEGSKA (reference sequence). V gave up 2 bases and J gave up 1 base, with 4 bases separating them. CDR3 size: 12 residues. Written as DNA, the CDR3 is TGCAGTGCTAGATTGGGCACAGATACGCAGTATTTT. This gives the protein CSARLGTDTQYF.

The chain joins TRBV19 to TRBJ2-7; possibly TRBD2 for D (7 bases). Trimming removed 3 bases from V and 4 bases from J, with 13 bases in between. CDR1 and CDR2 (germline): LNHDA, SQIVND (reference sequence). This CDR3 is built from 14 residues. The CDR3 sequence: CASSMRGQGYEQYF. CDR3 in DNA: TGTGCCAGTAGTATGCGGGGGCAGGGATACGAGCAGTACTTC.

The CDR3 sequence is CAWSVLGRGNTEAFF. The DNA for the CDR3 is TGTGCCTGGAGTGTTCTGGGCAGGGGGAACACTGAAGCTTTCTTT. The chain joins TRBV30 to TRBJ1-1, with a weak D call TRBD1 (6 bases). In germline, CDR1 is GTSNPN, CDR2 SVGIG (reference sequence). Trimming took 0 bases from V and 1 from J, leaving 12 bases between them. CDR3 size: 15 residues.

The rearrangement links TRBV6-1 to TRBJ1-6; a possible D gene is TRBD1 (5 bases). Trimming left V 6 bases short and J 7 bases short, with 10 bases between. Germline CDR1 reads MNHNS; CDR2 reads SASEGT. The length of the CDR3 is 13 residues. This CDR3 is CASRAGNNSPLHF. The CDR3 nucleotides read TGTGCCAGCAGGGCAGGGAACAATTCACCCCTCCACTTT.

V and J are TRBV5-1 and TRBJ2-3; D is undetermined. CDR3 length: 13 amino acids. Trimming pared 3 bases from V and 0 bases from J, leaving 5 bases between. The germline CDR1 and CDR2 sequences are SGHRS and YFSETQ. The DNA for the CDR3 is TGCGCCAGCAGCTCCCAAAGCACAGATACGCAGTATTTT. Translated: CASSSQSTDTQYF.

The chain couples TRBV5-5 to TRBJ1-3, with 9 bases fitting TRBD1. CDR3 length equals 17 residues. V gave up 3 bases and J gave up 4 bases; unmatched junction bases: 11. Germline assignment: CDR1 SGHKS and CDR2 YYEKEE (reference sequence). The CDR3: CASSSIPGQGTGNTIYF. The CDR3 DNA reads TGTGCCAGCAGCTCTATCCCGGGACAGGGAACCGGAAACACCATATATTTT. Variable domain in full (rest from reference TRBV5-5 and TRBJ1-3): DAGVTQSPTHLIKTRGQQVTLRCSPISGHKSVSWYQQVLGQGPQFIFQYYEKEERGRGNFPDRFSARQFPNYSSELNVNALLLGDSALYLCASSSIPGQGTGNTIYFGEGSWLTVV.

There are many counts of this clonotype. The chain combines TRBV7-2 with TRBJ2-7; D gene ambiguous. Trimming removed 0 bases from V and 1 base from J, with 7 bases in between. The CDR3 has 14 residues. The germline CDR1 and CDR2 sequences are SGHTA and FQGNSA. For the CDR3, the DNA is TGTGCCAGCAGCTTAGCTGGCCGTTCCTACGAGCAGTACTTC. It encodes CASSLAGRSYEQYF.

The genes are TRBV2 and TRBJ2-2; 12 bases map to TRBD2. Trimming cost V 3 bases and J 4 bases; bases outside gene matches: 6. Per germline, CDR1 SNHLY and CDR2 FYNNEI. This CDR3 region has 17 residues. This CDR3 reads CASSDSLAGGGTGELFF. The DNA for the CDR3 is TGTGCCAGCAGTGACAGTCTAGCGGGAGGGGGCACCGGGGAGCTGTTTTTT.

The rearrangement links TRBV7-2 to TRBJ2-1; no reliable D call. Deletions cut 1 base from V and 4 bases from J, with 14 bases between. Per the germline V gene, CDR1 is SGHTA and CDR2 is FQGNSA. This CDR3 is 16 amino acids long. The CDR3 sequence is CASSLVSFLAYNEQFF. The CDR3 DNA is TGTGCCAGCAGCTTAGTGAGTTTCTTGGCTTACAATGAGCAGTTCTTC. Complete variable domain (other parts from reference TRBV7-2 and TRBJ2-1): GAGVSQSPSNKVTEKGKDVELRCDPISGHTALYWYRQSLGQGLEFLIYFQGNSAPDKSGLPSDRFSAERTGGSVSTLTIQRTQQEDSAVYLCASSLVSFLAYNEQFFGPGTRLTVL.

In this sample, this clonotype turned up a few times. The V call is TRBV6-5, the J call TRBJ2-2; D unresolved. There are 16 residues in the CDR3. Trimming cost V 1 base and J 0 bases, with 9 bases left between them. Germline V gene data show CDR1 as MNHEY and CDR2 as SVGAGI. The CDR3 sequence is CASSYLGRSNTGELFF. CDR3 DNA sequence: TGTGCCAGCAGTTACTTAGGCAGGTCGAACACCGGGGAGCTGTTTTTT.

V is TRBV6-1 and J is TRBJ2-1; 12 bases are shared with TRBD2. CDR3 length: 19 amino acids. The V segment lost 7 bases and the J segment 3 bases; nucleotides outside the gene matches: 16. CDR1 is MNHNS and CDR2 is SASEGT in the germline V gene. The CDR3 DNA sequence: TGTGCCAGCACTCCGGGACTAGCGGGCCCCGGGGTCGTCTACAATGAGCAGTTCTTC. It is translated as CASTPGLAGPGVVYNEQFF.

This clonotype was seen ten or more times. The chain joins TRBV5-6 to TRBJ1-4; D gene ambiguous. V was trimmed by 4 bases and J by 0 bases, leaving 13 bases between them. The CDR3 has 16 amino acids. Germline CDR1 SGHDT, CDR2 YYEEEE. CDR3 sequence reads: CASSEYGRATNEKLFF. In nucleotides, the CDR3 is TGTGCCAGCAGCGAATATGGACGGGCAACTAATGAAAAACTGTTTTTT.

This chain joins TRBV13 and TRBJ2-7; 8 bases line up with TRBD2. Germline CDR1 reads PRHDT; CDR2 reads FYEKMQ (reference sequence). The CDR3 has 16 residues. Unmatched junction bases numbered 13, after V lost 5 bases and J lost 4 bases. CDR3 DNA sequence: TGTGCCAGCAGCACCAGACGAGCGGGAGCGCCTTACGAGCAGTACTTC. Its protein product is CASSTRRAGAPYEQYF. Full variable domain (outside the CDR3, taken from reference TRBV13 and TRBJ2-7): AAGVIQSPRHLIKEKRETATLKCYPIPRHDTVYWYQQGPGQDPQFLISFYEKMQSDKGSIPDRFSAQQFSDYHSELNMSSLELGDSALYFCASSTRRAGAPYEQYFGPGTRLTVT.

This clonotype was seen repeatedly, ten times or more. The V and J genes are TRBV28 and TRBJ1-2; no reliable D call. The CDR3 runs to 14 residues. Between the trimmed V and J ends, which lost 4 bases and 3 bases, there was a span of 12 bases. Germline V gene data show CDR1 as MDHEN and CDR2 as SYDVKM. CDR3 sequence reads: CASSSPVAYYGYTF. In DNA form, the CDR3 reads TGTGCCAGCAGTTCACCGGTCGCATACTATGGCTACACCTTC.

The chain recombines TRBV5-5 with TRBJ2-2; 8 positions agree with TRBD2. Germline CDR1 SGHKS, CDR2 YYEKEE (reference sequence). V dropped 2 bases and J dropped 7; count of bases not matched to a gene: 10. The CDR3 has 16 residues. CDR3 DNA: TGTGCCAGCAGCTTTCAGGCCGGTGCGGGAGGCGGGGAGCTGTTTTTT. Translating gives CASSFQAGAGGGELFF.

This clonotype turned up a few times. The CDR3 region has the DNA TGCAGTGCGATTAGACTAGCGGAACGACAGACCCAGTACTTC. It codes for CSAIRLAERQTQYF. The rearrangement joins TRBV20-1 to TRBJ2-5; TRBD2 matches 9 bases. The CDR3 consists of 14 residues. CDR1 is DFQATT and CDR2 is SNEGSKA in the germline V gene (reference sequence). V trimming: 6 bases; J trimming: 6 bases; junction bases outside the gene matches: 11.

The table lists this clonotype with a few counts. The chain employs TRBV25-1 and TRBJ2-1; TRBD2 might be the D (5 bases). Per the germline V gene, CDR1 is MGHDK and CDR2 is SYGVNS. V lost 6 bases to trimming and J lost 7 bases, with 22 bases between them. CDR3 length: 16 amino acids. The CDR3: CASSPSREREINEQFF. CDR3 DNA: TGTGCCAGCAGCCCAAGCCGGGAACGCGAGATAAATGAGCAGTTCTTC.

V usage is TRBV6-2 or TRBV6-3 and J usage is TRBJ1-4; tentative D call: TRBD1 (5 bases). Germline CDR1 is MNHEY and CDR2 is SVGEGT. The CDR3 spans 18 residues. Trimming pared 3 bases from V and 0 bases from J, leaving 17 bases between. This CDR3 reads CASSYNRMTAATNEKLFF. In nucleotides, the CDR3 is TGTGCCAGCAGTTATAACAGGATGACGGCAGCAACTAATGAAAAACTGTTTTTT.

The V call is TRBV19, the J call TRBJ2-1, with 7 bases lining up with TRBD2. Germline CDR1 LNHDA, CDR2 SQIVND (reference sequence). J gave up 2 bases and V 4 bases, and 5 bases lay outside the gene matches. The CDR3 is made up of 15 amino acids. Written as DNA, the CDR3 is TGTGCCAGTAGTACGCGGGAGTTCACCTACAATGAGCAGTTCTTC. This translates into CASSTREFTYNEQFF.

This chain links TRBV12-3 or TRBV12-4 with TRBJ2-2, with TRBD1 matching 9 bases. There are 16 residues in the CDR3. V shed 6 bases, J shed 6 bases, and the junction held 11 bases outside the gene matches. In DNA, the CDR3 is TGTGCCAGCAGCCCTTTCGGCCGGGACAGGGCCGGGGAGCTGTTTTTT. It is translated as CASSPFGRDRAGELFF.

The chain links TRBV5-1 to TRBJ2-1; D is unclear. Germline values: CDR1 SGHRS, CDR2 YFSETQ. Trimming shortened V by 2 bases and J by 4 bases, and 7 bases separated the two germline ends. The length of the CDR3 is 13 residues. The CDR3 is CASSFLEYNEQFF. As DNA, the CDR3 is TGCGCCAGCAGCTTTCTTGAGTACAATGAGCAGTTCTTC.

The genes are TRBV15 and TRBJ2-5, with 10 bases matching TRBD1. CDR1 LNHNV and CDR2 YYDKDF come from the germline V gene (reference sequence). This CDR3 contains 13 residues. The V gene end was trimmed by 3 bases and the J gene end by 5 bases; junction bases not matched to a gene: 0. This CDR3 reads CATSRDRGETQYF. DNA for the CDR3: TGTGCCACCAGCAGGGACAGGGGGGAGACCCAGTACTTC.